The 27 T cell receptor beta chains below come from one sample, sequenced in a study of beta chain features in type 1 diabetes. The investigators reverse transcribed all of the isolated RNA, so they sequenced expressed TCRB transcripts. Generated by immunoSEQ multiplex PCR, the TCRdb table keeps only in-frame clones and is missing some. The sample holds under 500,000 clones, approximately 30% seen once. Source material: naive CD4+ T cells from blood. Source of these receptors: a man younger than 35 in good health.

The J gene is TRBJ2-7, the V gene TRBV7-8; 9 nucleotides agree with TRBD1. The CDR3 extends over 15 amino acids. In germline, CDR1 is SGHVS, CDR2 FQNEAQ. J gave up 0 bases and V 3 bases, and 3 bases lay outside the gene matches. CDR3 region: CASSLGTGSSYEQYF. Written as DNA, the CDR3 is TGTGCCAGCAGCTTGGGGACAGGGAGCTCCTACGAGCAGTACTTC.

The rearrangement uses TRBV5-1 and TRBJ2-1; TRBD2 matches at 8 bases. The CDR3 consists of 17 residues. Trimming cost V 0 bases and J 3 bases; bases outside gene matches: 8. In germline, CDR1 is SGHRS, CDR2 YFSETQ. The CDR3: CASSLEPSGSDYNEQFF. The CDR3 DNA reads TGCGCCAGCAGCTTGGAACCCAGCGGGAGCGACTACAATGAGCAGTTCTTC.

The V and J genes are TRBV4-2 and TRBJ2-1, with D unresolved. CDR1 and CDR2 from the germline V gene are LGHNA and YNFKEQ. The CDR3 contains 14 residues. V was pared by 0 bases and J by 6 bases, with 9 bases between. DNA for the CDR3: TGTGCCAGCAGCCAAGATCCCTGGGGCAATGAGCAGTTCTTC. Amino acid sequence: CASSQDPWGNEQFF.

This clone was observed a handful of times. The CDR3: CAWSRDRGPEKLFF. CDR3 DNA sequence: TGTGCCTGGAGTAGGGACAGGGGACCTGAAAAACTGTTTTTT. The V call is TRBV30, the J call TRBJ1-4, with 10 bases matching TRBD1. CDR3 size: 14 residues. The germline V gene has CDR1 GTSNPN and CDR2 SVGIG (reference sequence). With V trimmed by 2 bases and J by 7 bases, 4 bases remained unmatched.

The rearrangement joins TRBV28 to TRBJ2-7, with D possibly being TRBD1 (6 bases). V was clipped by 2 bases and J by 4 bases, with 15 bases between them. The CDR3 is 15 residues long. Germline lookup yields CDR1 MDHEN and CDR2 SYDVKM. The DNA for the CDR3 is TGTGCCAGCAGTTTAGGGGACAAGATATGGTACGAGCAGTACTTC. It translates to CASSLGDKIWYEQYF.

V gene TRBV5-4 combines with J gene TRBJ2-1; 7 nucleotides line up with TRBD1. Germline values: CDR1 SGHNT, CDR2 YYREEE (reference sequence). V lost 4 bases and J lost 0; bases outside the gene matches: 7. The CDR3 is made up of 16 amino acids. CDR3 residues: CASSEGQTRSYNEQFF. CDR3 sequence (DNA): TGTGCCAGCAGCGAGGGACAGACTCGCTCCTACAATGAGCAGTTCTTC. Full variable domain (remainder filled in from reference TRBV5-4 and TRBJ2-1): ETGVTQSPTHLIKTRGQQVTLRCSSQSGHNTVSWYQQALGQGPQFIFQYYREEENGRGNFPPRFSGLQFPNYSSELNVNALELDDSALYLCASSEGQTRSYNEQFFGPGTRLTVL.

The rearrangement links TRBV7-2 to TRBJ2-3; 12 nucleotides match TRBD2. There are 15 residues in the CDR3. Germline V gene lookup returns CDR1 SGHTA and CDR2 FQGNSA. Losses at the gene ends were 6 bases for V and 3 bases for J; bases not matched to a gene: 4. The CDR3 DNA is TGTGCCAGCAGGCCGGGACTAGCGGGTACAGATACGCAGTATTTT. Encoded protein: CASRPGLAGTDTQYF.

The rearrangement joins TRBV15 to TRBJ2-7, with 9 nucleotides matching TRBD1. Germline CDR1 and CDR2: LNHNV and YYDKDF (reference sequence). The CDR3 consists of 15 residues. V lost 0 bases and J lost 3; bases outside the gene matches: 3. CDR3 sequence reads: CATSRDGTGNYEQYF. The CDR3 DNA reads as TGTGCCACCAGCAGAGACGGGACAGGGAACTACGAGCAGTACTTC.

The table lists this clone with a few counts. The chain links TRBV10-3 to TRBJ2-7, with 7 bases that match TRBD1. The CDR3 runs 14 residues. After removal of 6 bases from V and 4 bases from J, the junction contained 9 bases not matched to a gene. Germline assignment: CDR1 ENHRY and CDR2 SYGVKD. CDR3 sequence (DNA): TGTGCCATCAGCGCTGACAGGGATAGGTACGAGCAGTACTTC. Translation: CAISADRDRYEQYF.

In this sample, this clone turned up a few times. The chain has TRBV10-3 and TRBJ1-2; D possibly corresponds to TRBD1 (5 bases). The CDR3 sequence is 12 residues long. The germline CDR1 and CDR2 sequences are ENHRY and SYGVKD. V was shortened by 6 bases and J by 4 bases, with 9 bases between the two germline ends. This CDR3 reads CAISTGGYGYTF. The CDR3 bases are TGTGCCATCAGCACAGGAGGCTATGGCTACACCTTC.

The J gene is TRBJ2-3, the V gene TRBV10-3; tentative D call: TRBD1 (7 bases). The V end lost 3 bases, the J end lost 0 bases, and 16 bases lay between the germline ends. This CDR3 spans 17 amino acids. Germline CDR1 is ENHRY and CDR2 is SYGVKD. The CDR3 sequence is CAISDPGGRGSTDTQYF. The CDR3, as DNA: TGTGCCATCAGTGACCCAGGGGGGCGGGGAAGCACAGATACGCAGTATTTT.

This clone was detected only a few times. V is TRBV30 and J is TRBJ1-5; D remains ambiguous. Germline V gene data show CDR1 as GTSNPN and CDR2 as SVGIG (reference sequence). Deletions cut 0 bases from V and 1 base from J, with 7 bases between. The CDR3 runs 14 residues. The CDR3, as DNA: TGTGCCTGGAGTGTATGGGAGAGCAATCAGCCCCAGCATTTT. Its translation is CAWSVWESNQPQHF.

This clone was detected a few times. The rearrangement links TRBV28 to TRBJ2-7; D not resolved. Germline V gene data show CDR1 as MDHEN and CDR2 as SYDVKM. The CDR3 loop spans 13 amino acids. The germline V and J ends were trimmed by 7 bases and 6 bases, with 16 bases remaining between them. The CDR3 here is CASKTHPRSEQYF. DNA for the CDR3: TGTGCCAGCAAGACACATCCACGATCCGAGCAGTACTTC.

The J gene is TRBJ2-1, the V gene TRBV27, with D possibly TRBD2 on 6 matching bases. The CDR3 has 13 residues. Trimming pared 6 bases from V and 12 bases from J, leaving 18 bases between. CDR1 MNHEY and CDR2 SMNVEV come from the germline V gene (reference sequence). The CDR3 region is CASRSAGSVRQFF. CDR3 nucleotide sequence: TGTGCCAGCAGATCGGCGGGGTCCGTGAGGCAGTTCTTC.

This clone was picked up a small number of times. This sequence joins TRBV9 and TRBJ2-5, with D hard to call. V dropped 0 bases and J dropped 4 bases, with 10 bases sitting between them. Germline CDR1 SGDLS, CDR2 YYNGEE. The CDR3 consists of 14 residues. CDR3 sequence: CASSVEEWGETQYF. For the CDR3, the DNA is TGTGCCAGCAGCGTAGAGGAATGGGGAGAGACCCAGTACTTC.

The chain is built from TRBV23-1 and TRBJ2-5; the D is unclear. TRBV23-1 is treated as an ORF (open reading frame) with a function not yet certain. V was cut by 8 bases and J by 5 bases, with 6 bases left in between. The CDR3 length is 10 residues. The CDR3 DNA reads as TGCGCCAGCTCGAGGGAGACCCAGTACTTC. The encoded protein is CASSRETQYF.

The rearrangement links TRBV28 to TRBJ2-1; no definite D call. This CDR3 has 14 amino acids. V lost 3 bases and J 3 bases, leaving 9 bases between the germline ends. Germline assignment: CDR1 MDHEN and CDR2 SYDVKM. DNA for the CDR3: TGTGCCAGCAGTTTGCGTCTCAGCTACAATGAGCAGTTCTTC. It yields the protein CASSLRLSYNEQFF.

This clone was detected only a few times. The chain combines TRBV9 with TRBJ1-2; D uncertain. Trimming removed 4 bases at V and 3 bases at J, with 7 bases between. The CDR3 length is 12 residues. The germline CDR1 and CDR2 sequences are SGDLS and YYNGEE. CDR3 in DNA: TGTGCCAGCAGCTTCGGGGACTATGGCTACACCTTC. This sequence encodes CASSFGDYGYTF.

This clone was detected a few times. The chain links TRBV2 to TRBJ2-2, with unresolved D. V shed 9 bases and J shed 3 bases, with 8 bases lying between them. CDR1 is SNHLY, CDR2 FYNNEI, per germline. This CDR3 spans 12 amino acids. The CDR3: CASGEDTGELFF. The CDR3 bases are TGTGCCAGTGGAGAGGACACCGGGGAGCTGTTTTTT.

This clone showed up just a few times. The V call is TRBV28, the J call TRBJ2-7; 14 bases are shared with TRBD2. The ends lost 0 bases at V and 7 bases at J; junction bases unmatched: 2. This CDR3 contains 15 residues. Germline CDR1 reads MDHEN; CDR2 reads SYDVKM. The CDR3 protein is CASSLWGLAGAEQYF. CDR3 DNA sequence: TGTGCCAGCAGTTTATGGGGACTAGCGGGAGCAGAGCAGTACTTC.

The chain is built from TRBV29-1 and TRBJ2-7; no definite D call. From germline, CDR1 is SQVTM and CDR2 ANQGSEA. V lost 5 bases and J 3 bases, leaving 8 bases between the germline ends. The CDR3 extends over 11 amino acids. In nucleotides, the CDR3 is TGCAGCGTTCGACTGGGCTACGAGCAGTACTTC. Its protein is CSVRLGYEQYF.

V and J are TRBV5-1 and TRBJ2-5, with a possible D match to TRBD1 (5 bases). This CDR3 has 15 amino acids. CDR1 is SGHRS, CDR2 YFSETQ, per germline. Trimming took off 1 base at V and 0 bases at J, with 10 bases between the two ends. The CDR3 spells CASSLWARDQETQYF. CDR3 nucleotides: TGCGCCAGCAGCTTGTGGGCCAGGGACCAAGAGACCCAGTACTTC.

V gene TRBV7-9 combines with J gene TRBJ2-7; D gene unclear. Germline CDR1 and CDR2: SEHNR and FQNEAQ (reference sequence). V dropped 4 bases and J dropped 2 bases, with 6 bases sitting between them. This CDR3 has 12 residues. CDR3 amino acids: CASSSEPYEQYF. The CDR3 coding sequence is TGTGCCAGCAGCTCGGAGCCCTACGAGCAGTACTTC.

This clone was recorded a few times. V is TRBV25-1 and J is TRBJ2-1; D may be TRBD1 (6 bases). Deletions cut 6 bases from V and 7 bases from J, with 13 bases between. CDR3 length equals 13 residues. The germline V gene has CDR1 MGHDK and CDR2 SYGVNS. The CDR3 is CASREYRENEQFF. DNA for the CDR3: TGTGCCAGCAGAGAGTACAGGGAGAATGAGCAGTTCTTC.

This clone has more than one count but fewer than ten. V usage is TRBV30 and J usage is TRBJ2-7; D gene uncertain. CDR1 is GTSNPN, CDR2 SVGIG, per germline (reference sequence). The CDR3 runs to 17 residues. V lost 0 bases and J lost 0, with 18 bases in between. This CDR3 is CAWSVPTLGRSSYEQYF. The CDR3 DNA is TGTGCCTGGAGTGTTCCTACTCTGGGCAGGAGCTCCTACGAGCAGTACTTC.

This clone was observed a few times. The chain carries TRBV30 and TRBJ2-7, with TRBD1 matching 7 bases. The J segment lost 2 bases and the V segment lost 5 bases, leaving 0 bases of the junction unmatched. Germline V gene sequence: CDR1 GTSNPN, CDR2 SVGIG (reference sequence). The CDR3 loop spans 11 amino acids. For the CDR3, the DNA is TGTGCCTGGCAGGGGGCCTACGAGCAGTACTTC. The encoded protein is CAWQGAYEQYF.

This clone turned up a few times. The genes are TRBV30 and TRBJ1-3; D unclear. This CDR3 comprises 11 residues. V was cut by 5 bases and J by 0 bases, with 2 bases left in between. Germline V CDR1 and CDR2: GTSNPN, SVGIG (reference sequence). CDR3: CAWDSGNTIYF. As DNA, the CDR3 is TGTGCCTGGGACTCTGGAAACACCATATATTTT.